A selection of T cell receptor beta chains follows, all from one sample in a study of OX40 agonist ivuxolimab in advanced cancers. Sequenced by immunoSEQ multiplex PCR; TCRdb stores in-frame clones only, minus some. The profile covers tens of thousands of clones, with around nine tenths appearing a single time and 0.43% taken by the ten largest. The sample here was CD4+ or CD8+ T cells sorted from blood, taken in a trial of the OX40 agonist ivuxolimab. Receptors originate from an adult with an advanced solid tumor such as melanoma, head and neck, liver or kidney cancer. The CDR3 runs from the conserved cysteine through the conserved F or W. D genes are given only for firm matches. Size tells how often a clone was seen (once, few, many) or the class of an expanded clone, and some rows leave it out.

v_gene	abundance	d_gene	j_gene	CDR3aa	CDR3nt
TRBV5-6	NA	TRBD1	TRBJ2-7	CASRQTGGAEQYF	TGTGCCAGCAGGCAGACAGGGGGTGCCGAGCAGTACTTC
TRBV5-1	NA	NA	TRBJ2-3	CASSLVGDDTQYF	TGCGCCAGCAGCTTGGTGGGGGACGATACGCAGTATTTT
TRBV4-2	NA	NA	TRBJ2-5	CASSQAAARGETQYF	TGTGCCAGCAGCCAGGCGGCAGCGCGCGGGGAGACCCAGTACTTC
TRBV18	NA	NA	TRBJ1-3	CASSSNREVGNTIYF	TGTGCCAGCTCATCCAACAGGGAAGTAGGAAACACCATATATTTT
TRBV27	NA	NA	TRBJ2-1	CASTPGRPSYNEQFF	TGTGCCAGCACCCCTGGCCGCCCTTCCTACAATGAGCAGTTCTTC
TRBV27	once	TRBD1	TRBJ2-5	CASSKAQGNQETQYF	TGTGCCAGCAGTAAAGCACAGGGGAACCAAGAGACCCAGTACTTC
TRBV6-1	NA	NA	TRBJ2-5	CAGAGGSQETQYF	TGTGCCGGAGCGGGTGGGTCCCAAGAGACCCAGTACTTC
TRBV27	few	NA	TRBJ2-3	CASSSRVTGTDTQYF	TGTGCCAGCAGTTCCCGGGTCACAGGCACAGATACGCAGTATTTT
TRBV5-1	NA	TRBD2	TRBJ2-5	CASSLGMTSGGAVMETQYF	TGCGCCAGCAGCTTGGGAATGACTAGCGGGGGGGCCGTAATGGAGACCCAGTACTTC
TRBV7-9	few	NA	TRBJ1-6	CASSLSGDNSPLHF	TGTGCCAGCAGCTTGTCAGGGGATAATTCACCCCTCCACTTT
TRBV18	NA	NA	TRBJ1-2	CASSPPGPIGYTF	TGTGCCAGCTCACCACCGGGGCCAATCGGCTACACCTTC
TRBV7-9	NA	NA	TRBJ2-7	CASSLIGGGPTPYEQYF	TGTGCCAGCAGCTTGATCGGTGGGGGGCCTACCCCCTACGAGCAGTACTTC
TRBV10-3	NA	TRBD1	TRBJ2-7	CAISDRGQGTYEQYF	TGTGCCATCAGTGATCGGGGACAGGGGACCTACGAGCAGTACTTC
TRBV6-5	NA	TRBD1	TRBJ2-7	CASRRGHEQYF	TGTGCCAGCAGAAGGGGGCACGAGCAGTACTTC
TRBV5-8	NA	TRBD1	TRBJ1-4	CASSSGQTLTNEKLFF	TGTGCCAGCAGTTCGGGACAGACGCTAACTAATGAAAAACTGTTTTTT
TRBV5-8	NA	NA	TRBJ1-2	CASSLKMKLGYTF	TGTGCCAGCAGCTTGAAAATGAAGTTGGGCTACACCTTC
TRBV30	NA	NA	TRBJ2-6	CAWNAGSGANVLTF	TGTGCCTGGAACGCAGGCTCTGGGGCCAACGTCCTGACTTTC
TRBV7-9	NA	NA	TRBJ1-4	CASSLGAGGNEKLFF	TGTGCCAGCAGCTTAGGTGCAGGTGGAAATGAAAAACTGTTTTTT
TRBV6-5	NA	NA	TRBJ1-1	CASSYGPNTHGEAFF	TGTGCCAGCAGTTACGGTCCGAATACCCATGGGGAAGCTTTCTTT
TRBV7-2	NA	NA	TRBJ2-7	CASSLGFLDYEQYF	TGTGCCAGCAGCTTAGGATTTCTAGACTACGAGCAGTACTTC
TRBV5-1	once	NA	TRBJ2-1	CASSLDRVGYNEQFF	TGCGCCAGCAGCTTGGACAGGGTGGGATACAATGAGCAGTTCTTC
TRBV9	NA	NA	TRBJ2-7	CASGGVYEQYF	TGTGCCAGCGGCGGGGTTTACGAGCAGTACTTC
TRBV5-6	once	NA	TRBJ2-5	CASSLEGGTQETQYF	TGTGCCAGCAGCTTGGAGGGAGGAACCCAAGAGACCCAGTACTTC
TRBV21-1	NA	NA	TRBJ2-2	CASSKAPSGGAGTGELFF	TGTGCCAGCAGCAAAGCGCCCAGCGGGGGGGCAGGCACCGGGGAGCTGTTTTTT
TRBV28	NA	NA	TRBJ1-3	CASVGPSSGNTIYF	TGTGCCAGCGTCGGGCCCAGCTCTGGAAACACCATATATTTT
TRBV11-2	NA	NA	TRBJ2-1	CASSDGLGQFF	TGTGCCAGCAGCGACGGATTAGGGCAGTTCTTC
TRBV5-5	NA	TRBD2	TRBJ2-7	CASSPAPSRAGIYEQYF	TGTGCCAGCAGCCCCGCGCCGTCCCGAGCGGGAATCTACGAGCAGTACTTC
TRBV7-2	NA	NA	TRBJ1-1	CASSLSGTVNTEAFF	TGTGCCAGCAGCTTATCCGGGACGGTGAACACTGAAGCTTTCTTT
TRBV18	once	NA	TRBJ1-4	CASSPPSKGEKLFF	TGTGCCAGCTCACCTCCGTCCAAAGGAGAAAAACTGTTTTTT
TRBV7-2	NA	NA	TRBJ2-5	CASSSQGGRAHETQYF	TGTGCCAGCAGCAGCCAGGGGGGCAGGGCCCATGAGACCCAGTACTTC
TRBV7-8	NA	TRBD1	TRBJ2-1	CASTTDRDGNEQFF	TGTGCCAGCACGACAGACAGGGATGGCAATGAGCAGTTCTTC
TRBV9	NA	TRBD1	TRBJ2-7	CASSLETGSEQYF	TGTGCCAGCAGCTTAGAGACAGGGTCCGAGCAGTACTTC
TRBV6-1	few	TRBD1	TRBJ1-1	CASIGWGQSLEAFF	TGTGCCAGCATAGGATGGGGACAGTCGCTTGAAGCTTTCTTT
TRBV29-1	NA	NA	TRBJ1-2	CSVEGTANYGYTF	TGCAGCGTTGAAGGGACAGCCAACTATGGCTACACCTTC
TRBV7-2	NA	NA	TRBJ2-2	CASSLEANTGELFF	TGTGCCAGCAGCTTGGAAGCGAACACCGGGGAGCTGTTTTTT
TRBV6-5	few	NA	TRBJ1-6	CASSLTLVGADGALHF	TGTGCCAGCAGTTTGACGTTAGTGGGGGCTGACGGGGCCCTCCACTTT
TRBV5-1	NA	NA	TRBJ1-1	CASSLNDPSKGEAFF	TGCGCCAGCAGCTTGAATGACCCGTCGAAGGGTGAAGCTTTCTTT
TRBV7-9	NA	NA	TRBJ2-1	CASRRLSGTAGEQFF	TGTGCCAGCCGGCGGTTAAGCGGGACAGCAGGTGAGCAGTTCTTC
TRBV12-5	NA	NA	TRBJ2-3	CASGSRADTQYF	TGTGCTAGTGGTTCCAGGGCAGATACGCAGTATTTT
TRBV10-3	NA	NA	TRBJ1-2	CAATDGRYYGYTF	TGTGCCGCGACGGACGGCCGGTATTATGGCTACACCTTC
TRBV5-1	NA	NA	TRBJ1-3	CASSLAWGETIYF	TGCGCCAGCAGCTTGGCGTGGGGAGAGACCATATATTTT
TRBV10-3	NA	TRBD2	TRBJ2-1	CAITREGVPNEQFF	TGTGCCATCACCCGGGAGGGCGTTCCCAATGAGCAGTTCTTC
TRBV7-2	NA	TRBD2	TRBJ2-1	CASSFPGTSVFF	TGTGCCAGCAGCTTTCCGGGGACTAGCGTCTTCTTC
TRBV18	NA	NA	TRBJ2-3	CASSPVASSTDTQYF	TGTGCCAGCTCACCGGTAGCGTCGAGCACAGATACGCAGTATTTT
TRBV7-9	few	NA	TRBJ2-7	CASSPGTTTYEQYF	TGTGCCAGCAGCCCCGGGACAACCACCTACGAGCAGTACTTC
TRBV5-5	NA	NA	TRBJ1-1	CASSLVAYTEAFF	TGTGCCAGCAGCTTGGTCGCTTACACTGAAGCTTTCTTT
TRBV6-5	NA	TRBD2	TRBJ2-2	CASSLLAGNTGELFF	TGTGCCAGCAGCCTACTAGCGGGAAACACCGGGGAGCTGTTTTTT
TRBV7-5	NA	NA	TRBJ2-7	CVRSLDYEQYF	TGTGTCAGAAGCTTAGACTACGAGCAGTACTTC
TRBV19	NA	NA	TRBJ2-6	CASTLGVSGANVLTF	TGTGCCAGTACTTTGGGCGTCTCTGGGGCCAACGTCCTGACTTTC
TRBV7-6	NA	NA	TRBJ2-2	CASSLAAGYTNTGELFF	TGTGCCAGCAGCTTAGCTGCAGGCTACACGAACACCGGGGAGCTGTTTTTT
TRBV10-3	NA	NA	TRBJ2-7	CAVRGAAGSFLSYEQYF	TGTGCCGTCCGGGGGGCTGCGGGGTCGTTCCTCTCTTACGAGCAGTACTTC
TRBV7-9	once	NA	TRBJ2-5	CASTRGGQETQYF	TGTGCCAGCACCCGAGGGGGGCAAGAGACCCAGTACTTC
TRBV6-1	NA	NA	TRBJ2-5	CASRRSIQETQYF	TGTGCCAGCCGGCGCAGTATACAAGAGACCCAGTACTTC
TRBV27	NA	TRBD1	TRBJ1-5	CASSYTGVPYQPQHF	TGTGCCAGCAGTTACACAGGGGTCCCCTATCAGCCCCAGCATTTT
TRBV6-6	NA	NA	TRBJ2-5	CASSPDGGTQYF	TGTGCCAGCAGTCCCGATGGTGGGACCCAGTACTTC
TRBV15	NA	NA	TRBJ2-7	CATSRGPPSYEQYF	TGTGCCACCAGCAGAGGACCTCCCTCCTACGAGCAGTACTTC